This is a list of T cell receptor beta chains from one sample in a study of post-analysis software for immune sequencing data. TCRdb recomputed calls from the PCR reads with MiXCR, one row per CDR3 protein. The sample holds approximately 440,000 distinct CDR3 sequences, around 40% seen once. The material sequenced was blood. These receptors all stem from a girl aged 10 to 17 with multiple sclerosis. Each CDR3 is given with its conserved first and last residue. Fields, in order: D gene, CDR3 length, J gene, clone size, V gene, CDR3 DNA, CDR3 protein. The D gene is left open where the match is weak. Only some rows state a clone size, as once, few, many or a class for expanded clones.

>TRBD2|15|TRBJ2-1|once|TRBV30
TGTGCCTGGAGTGCGACTAGCGGGAAAAGGGGGCCGCAGTTCTTC
CAWSATSGKRGPQFF
>TRBD1|15|TRBJ2-1|-|TRBV5-1
TGCGCCAGCAGCTCTTCCGGGACAGCCTACAATGAGCAGTTCTTC
CASSSSGTAYNEQFF
>-|13|TRBJ1-5|few|TRBV29-1
TGCAGCGTGGGGAGCTTAGCAGATCAGCCCCAGCATTTT
CSVGSLADQPQHF
>TRBD1|17|TRBJ2-1|-|TRBV27
TGTGCCAGCTCTTTAGACAGGGGGGCGGGAATCTACAATGAGCAGTTCTTC
CASSLDRGAGIYNEQFF
>-|13|TRBJ1-1|-|TRBV27
TGTGCCAGCGGTGAGACAGACGACACTGAAGCTTTCTTT
CASGETDDTEAFF
>-|13|TRBJ2-1|few|TRBV7-3
TGTGCCAGCAGCTTAAATACGGCTAATGAGCAGTTCTTC
CASSLNTANEQFF
>TRBD2|14|TRBJ2-7|-|TRBV20-1
TGCAGTGTCCCTAGCGGGAGGGAACTCTACGAGCAGTACTTC
CSVPSGRELYEQYF
>TRBD2|14|TRBJ2-1|-|TRBV7-2
TGTGCCAGCAGGGTTAGCGGGAGCCACAATGAGCAGTTCTTC
CASRVSGSHNEQFF
>-|14|TRBJ2-4|-|TRBV7-9
TGTGCCAGCAGGGCTAGGTTGTCCTACAATGAGCAGTACTTC
CASRARLSYNEQYF
>-|15|TRBJ2-1|-|TRBV6-5
TGTGCCAGTCTCCGACTAGACCCTACTTACAATGAGCAGTTCTTC
CASLRLDPTYNEQFF
>TRBD1|15|TRBJ2-2|-|TRBV5-1
TGCGCCAGCAGCTTGACAGGGGGCGAAGGCGGGGAGCTGTTTTTT
CASSLTGGEGGELFF
>-|12|TRBJ2-1|few|TRBV12-3/TRBV12-4
TGTGCCAGCGCTAGCGCCAACAATGAGCAGTTCTTC
CASASANNEQFF
>-|12|TRBJ2-5|-|TRBV2
TGTGCCAGCTGCGCGGACCGCGAGACCCAGTACTTC
CASCADRETQYF
>TRBD2|16|TRBJ2-3|-|TRBV20-1
TGCAGTGCTAGATCTGGGGGGGTGCAAGGAACAGATACGCAGTATTTT
CSARSGGVQGTDTQYF
>-|13|TRBJ1-2|-|TRBV2
TGTGCCAGCAGTGAACGGGAATCCTATGGCTACACCTTC
CASSERESYGYTF
>-|15|TRBJ2-3|-|TRBV10-3
TGTGCCATCAGTGAATCTCTGGGGTGGGCAGATACGCAGTATTTT
CAISESLGWADTQYF
>-|11|TRBJ2-3|-|TRBV30
TGTGCCTGGAGTATGTCGGATACGCAGTATTTT
CAWSMSDTQYF
>TRBD2|14|TRBJ2-7|-|TRBV5-1
TGCGCCAGCAGCATAGGGACTAGCGGGAGCGAGCAGTACTTC
CASSIGTSGSEQYF
>-|14|TRBJ2-7|few|TRBV5-1
TGCGCCAGCAGTCGAAGGGAGTCCTCCTACGAGCAGTACTTC
CASSRRESSYEQYF
>TRBD2|16|TRBJ2-7|few|TRBV9
TGTGCCAGCAGCGGATTAGCGGGAGCGCAGTACGACGAGCAGTACTTC
CASSGLAGAQYDEQYF
>-|14|TRBJ2-1|-|TRBV6-2/TRBV6-3
TGTGCCAGTCAAGGGGCCAGGGAGTACAATGAGCAGTTCTTC
CASQGAREYNEQFF
>-|15|TRBJ2-5|-|TRBV7-2
TGTGCCAGCAGCGGCCGGACAGGGAGGGGAGAGACCCAGTACTTC
CASSGRTGRGETQYF
>-|14|TRBJ2-4|few|TRBV14
TGTGCCAGCAGCCAAGGCCCAGCTAGGTACATTCAGTACTTC
CASSQGPARYIQYF
>TRBD2|16|TRBJ2-7|-|TRBV10-3
TGTGCCATCAGTGAGTCAGGACTAGCGGAGCTCTACGAGCAGTACTTC
CAISESGLAELYEQYF
>TRBD1|20|TRBJ1-5|-|TRBV5-1
TGCGCCAGCAGCTTGGTCCCGCAGGGGGCGATCGGGTATAGCAATCAGCCCCAGCATTTT
CASSLVPQGAIGYSNQPQHF
>-|12|TRBJ2-5|few|TRBV28
TGTGCCAGCCTCAAAGGGAGGAATGAGCAGTACTTC
CASLKGRNEQYF
>TRBD2|15|TRBJ2-7|few|TRBV20-1
TGCAGTGCTAGAGTTGGCGCGGGGGGCGCAAACGAGCAGTACTTC
CSARVGAGGANEQYF
>-|14|TRBJ2-1|-|TRBV12-3/TRBV12-4
TGTGCCAGCAGCACCGGGGTCCCCTCCAATGGGCAGTTCTTC
CASSTGVPSNGQFF
>-|16|TRBJ1-1|-|TRBV7-8
TGTGCCAGCAGCCTCTTTGCGGGGGCTTCCGACACTGAAGCTTTCTTT
CASSLFAGASDTEAFF
>-|14|TRBJ2-7|few|TRBV5-5
TGTGCCAGCAGCTACAGGGAACTCTGGCTCGAGCAGTACTTC
CASSYRELWLEQYF
>-|14|TRBJ2-7|-|TRBV5-5
TGTGCCAGCAGCCCGAGTACTATGGGGTACGAGCAGTACTTC
CASSPSTMGYEQYF
>TRBD1|14|TRBJ2-2|-|TRBV7-9
TGTGCCAGCAGCTTCGGGACAGACACCGGGGAGCTGTTTTTT
CASSFGTDTGELFF
>-|13|TRBJ2-7|-|TRBV12-3/TRBV12-4
TGTGCCAGCAGGCTAGCGCACGCCTACGAGCAGTACTTC
CASRLAHAYEQYF
>-|15|TRBJ2-5|-|TRBV7-9
TGTGCCCGCAGCCTCAGCCGGGACTACCAAGAGACCCAGTACTTC
CARSLSRDYQETQYF
>-|13|TRBJ2-1|few|TRBV29-1
TGCAGCGCCAGGACGGCAGCCTACAATGAGCAGTTCTTC
CSARTAAYNEQFF
>TRBD1|13|TRBJ1-2|-|TRBV6-2/TRBV6-3
TGTGCCAGCAGACCAGGGGGGACCTATGGCTACACCTTC
CASRPGGTYGYTF
>TRBD2|15|TRBJ2-1|few|TRBV10-3
TGTGCCATCAAGACTGAAGCGGGATTCGGCAATGAGCAGTTCTTC
CAIKTEAGFGNEQFF
>-|14|TRBJ2-7|few|TRBV27
TGTGCCAGCACCCTCCGGGTCTTCTCCTACGAGCAGTACTTC
CASTLRVFSYEQYF
>TRBD1|15|TRBJ1-4|-|TRBV6-2/TRBV6-3
TGTGCCAGCAGTTACCTGGGACAGTGGGATGAAAAACTGTTTTTT
CASSYLGQWDEKLFF
>-|15|TRBJ2-7|-|TRBV4-1
TGCGCCAGCAGCCTGGGGGGGCTCGACTCCTACGAGCAGTACTTC
CASSLGGLDSYEQYF
>-|15|TRBJ2-3|-|TRBV10-3
TGTGCCATCAGTGAAGGACTACCCCCCACAGATACGCAGTATTTT
CAISEGLPPTDTQYF
>-|16|TRBJ2-1|-|TRBV12-3/TRBV12-4
TGTGCCAGCAGTTTTCGGACTACCATCTCCTACAATGAGCAGTTCTTC
CASSFRTTISYNEQFF
>-|15|TRBJ1-2|few|TRBV29-1
TGCAGCGTTGAACCTACAAGACTGACTAACTATGGCTACACCTTC
CSVEPTRLTNYGYTF
>-|15|TRBJ2-1|-|TRBV7-2
TGTGCCAGCAGCTCATACGGCCCAACCAACAATGAGCAGTTCTTC
CASSSYGPTNNEQFF
>TRBD2|17|TRBJ2-1|-|TRBV7-2
TGTGCCAGCAGCTTAGATACTAGCGGGAGGACTAGAAATGAGCAGTTCTTC
CASSLDTSGRTRNEQFF
>-|16|TRBJ2-1|once|TRBV11-2
TGTGCCAGCAGCGTGGACTCTGGAAACTCCTACAATGAGCAGTTCTTC
CASSVDSGNSYNEQFF
>TRBD1|14|TRBJ2-5|-|TRBV12-3/TRBV12-4
TGTGCCAGCCGTCGAGGACAGGAACAAGAGACCCAGTACTTC
CASRRGQEQETQYF